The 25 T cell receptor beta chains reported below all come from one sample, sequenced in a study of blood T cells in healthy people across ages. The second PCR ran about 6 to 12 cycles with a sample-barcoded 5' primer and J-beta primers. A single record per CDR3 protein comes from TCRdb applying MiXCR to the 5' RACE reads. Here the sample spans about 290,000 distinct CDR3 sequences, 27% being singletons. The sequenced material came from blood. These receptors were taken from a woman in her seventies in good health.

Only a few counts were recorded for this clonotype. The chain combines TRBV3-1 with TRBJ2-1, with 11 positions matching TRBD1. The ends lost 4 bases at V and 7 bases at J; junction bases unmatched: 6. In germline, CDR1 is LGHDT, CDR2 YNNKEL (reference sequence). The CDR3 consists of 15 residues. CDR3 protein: CASSPGTGGSNEQFF. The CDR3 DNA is TGTGCCAGCAGCCCCGGGACAGGGGGGTCAAATGAGCAGTTCTTC.

CDR3 protein: CASSLGAGGRSEKLFF. The CDR3 DNA follows: TGTGCCAGCAGCTTAGGGGCAGGGGGGAGGTCGGAAAAACTGTTTTTT. The chain is built from TRBV7-2 and TRBJ1-4; 7 bases fit TRBD1. The CDR3 length is 16 residues. Trimming took 1 base from V and 8 from J; bases not matched to a gene: 10. The germline CDR1 and CDR2 sequences are SGHTA and FQGNSA.

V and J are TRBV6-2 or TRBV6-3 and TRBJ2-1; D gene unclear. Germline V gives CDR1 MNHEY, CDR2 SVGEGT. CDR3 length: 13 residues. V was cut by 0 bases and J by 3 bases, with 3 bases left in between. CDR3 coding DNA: TGTGCCAGCAGTTACTCCGACTACAATGAGCAGTTCTTC. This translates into CASSYSDYNEQFF.

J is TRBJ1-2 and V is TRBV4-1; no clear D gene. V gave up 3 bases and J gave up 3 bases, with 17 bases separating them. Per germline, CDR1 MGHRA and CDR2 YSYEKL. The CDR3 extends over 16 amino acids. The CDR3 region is CASSHPLVKQHYGYTF. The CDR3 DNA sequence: TGCGCCAGCAGCCATCCCCTCGTGAAACAGCACTATGGCTACACCTTC.

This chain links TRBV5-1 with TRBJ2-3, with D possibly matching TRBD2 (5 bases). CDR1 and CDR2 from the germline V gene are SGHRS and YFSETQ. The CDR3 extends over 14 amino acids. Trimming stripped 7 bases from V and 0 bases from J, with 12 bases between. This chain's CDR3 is CASGMGDSTDTQYF. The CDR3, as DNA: TGCGCCAGCGGTATGGGAGATAGCACAGATACGCAGTATTTT.

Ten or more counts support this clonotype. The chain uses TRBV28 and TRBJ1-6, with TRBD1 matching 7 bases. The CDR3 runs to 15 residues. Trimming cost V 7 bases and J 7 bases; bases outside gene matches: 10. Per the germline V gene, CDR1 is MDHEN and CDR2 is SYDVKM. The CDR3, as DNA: TGTGCCAGCACTCCTTTACAGGGGCGGAATTCACCCCTCCACTTT. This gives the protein CASTPLQGRNSPLHF.

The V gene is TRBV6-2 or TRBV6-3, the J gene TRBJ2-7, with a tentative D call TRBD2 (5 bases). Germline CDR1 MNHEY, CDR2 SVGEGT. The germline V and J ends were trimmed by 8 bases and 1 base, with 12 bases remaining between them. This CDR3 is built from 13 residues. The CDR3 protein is CASLFRESYEQYF. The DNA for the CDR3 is TGTGCCAGCTTGTTTCGGGAATCCTACGAGCAGTACTTC.

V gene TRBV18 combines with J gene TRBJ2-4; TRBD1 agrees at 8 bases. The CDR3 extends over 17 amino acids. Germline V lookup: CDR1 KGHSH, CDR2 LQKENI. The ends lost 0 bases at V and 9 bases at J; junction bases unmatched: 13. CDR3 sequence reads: CASSPPRTGQAQGIQYF. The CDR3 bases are TGTGCCAGCTCACCACCGAGGACAGGGCAGGCCCAAGGCATTCAGTACTTC.

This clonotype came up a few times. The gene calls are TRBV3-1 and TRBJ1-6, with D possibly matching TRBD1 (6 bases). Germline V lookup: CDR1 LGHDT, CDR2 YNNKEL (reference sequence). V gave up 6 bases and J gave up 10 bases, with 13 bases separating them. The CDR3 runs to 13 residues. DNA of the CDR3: TGTGCCAGCAGTCCAGGGGCACGGTCACCCCTCCACTTT. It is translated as CASSPGARSPLHF.

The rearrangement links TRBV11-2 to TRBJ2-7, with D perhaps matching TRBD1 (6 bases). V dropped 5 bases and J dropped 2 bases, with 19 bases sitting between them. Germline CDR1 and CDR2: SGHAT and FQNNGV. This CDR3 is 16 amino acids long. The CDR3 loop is CASSPGLDRTPYEQYF. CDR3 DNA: TGTGCCAGCAGCCCCGGACTCGACAGGACACCCTACGAGCAGTACTTC.

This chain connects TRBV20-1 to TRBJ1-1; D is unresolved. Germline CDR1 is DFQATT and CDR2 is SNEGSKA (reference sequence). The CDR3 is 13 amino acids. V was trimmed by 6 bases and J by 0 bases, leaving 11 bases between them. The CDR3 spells CSAYSQMNTEAFF. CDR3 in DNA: TGCAGTGCCTACAGCCAAATGAACACTGAAGCTTTCTTT.

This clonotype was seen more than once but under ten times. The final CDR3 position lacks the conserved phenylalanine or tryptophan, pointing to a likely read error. CDR3 nucleotides: TGCAGCGTTGAAGAGGGGGCTGTAGCCAAAAACATTCAGTACATC. It translates to CSVEEGAVAKNIQYI. This chain uses TRBV29-1 with TRBJ2-4; a possible D gene is TRBD1 (6 bases). The CDR3 is made up of 15 amino acids. Germline CDR1 and CDR2: SQVTM and ANQGSEA. The germline V and J ends were trimmed by 0 bases and 0 bases, with 9 bases remaining between them.

The CDR3 is CASSLPGVTDTQYF. The CDR3 DNA follows: TGTGCCAGCAGTTTACCGGGGGTCACAGATACGCAGTATTTT. The chain is built from TRBV28 and TRBJ2-3; tentative D call: TRBD2 (6 bases). The CDR3 has 14 residues. The V end lost 2 bases, the J end lost 2 bases, and 8 bases lay between the germline ends. CDR1 MDHEN and CDR2 SYDVKM come from the germline V gene.

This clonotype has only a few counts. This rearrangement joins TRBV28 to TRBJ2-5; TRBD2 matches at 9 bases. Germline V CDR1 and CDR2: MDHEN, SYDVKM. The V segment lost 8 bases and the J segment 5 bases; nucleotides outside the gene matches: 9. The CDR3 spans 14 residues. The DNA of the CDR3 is TGTGCCAGCCTAAAAGCGGGGGGCCAGGAGACCCAGTACTTC. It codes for CASLKAGGQETQYF.

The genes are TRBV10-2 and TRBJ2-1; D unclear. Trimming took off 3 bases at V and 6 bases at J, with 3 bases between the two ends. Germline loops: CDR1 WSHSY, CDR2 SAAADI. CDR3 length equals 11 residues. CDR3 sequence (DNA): TGCGCCAGCAGTGACTCCAATGAGCAGTTCTTC. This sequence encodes CASSDSNEQFF.

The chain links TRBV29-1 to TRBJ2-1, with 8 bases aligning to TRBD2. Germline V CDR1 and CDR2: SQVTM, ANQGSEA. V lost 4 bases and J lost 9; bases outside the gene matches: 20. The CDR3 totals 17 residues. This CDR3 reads CSVATSSLNGRAAEQFF. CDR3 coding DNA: TGCAGCGTTGCTACCTCGTCGTTGAACGGGAGGGCCGCTGAGCAGTTCTTC.

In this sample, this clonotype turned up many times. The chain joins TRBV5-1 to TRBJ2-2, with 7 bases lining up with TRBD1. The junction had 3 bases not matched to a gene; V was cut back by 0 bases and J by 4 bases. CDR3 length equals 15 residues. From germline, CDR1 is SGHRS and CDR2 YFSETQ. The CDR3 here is CASSLGQGLTGELFF. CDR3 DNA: TGCGCCAGCAGCTTGGGACAGGGTCTCACCGGGGAGCTGTTTTTT. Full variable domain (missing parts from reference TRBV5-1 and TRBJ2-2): KAGVTQTPRYLIKTRGQQVTLSCSPISGHRSVSWYQQTPGQGLQFLFEYFSETQRNKGNFPGRFSGRQFSNSRSEMNVSTLELGDSALYLCASSLGQGLTGELFFGEGSRLTVL.

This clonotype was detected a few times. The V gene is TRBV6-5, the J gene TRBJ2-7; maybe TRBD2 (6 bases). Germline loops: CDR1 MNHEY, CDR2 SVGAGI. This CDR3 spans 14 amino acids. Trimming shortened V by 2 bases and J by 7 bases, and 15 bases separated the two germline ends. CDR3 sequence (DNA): TGTGCCAGCAGTTACGGCGGGACCTTTCGGGAGCAGTACTTC. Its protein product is CASSYGGTFREQYF.

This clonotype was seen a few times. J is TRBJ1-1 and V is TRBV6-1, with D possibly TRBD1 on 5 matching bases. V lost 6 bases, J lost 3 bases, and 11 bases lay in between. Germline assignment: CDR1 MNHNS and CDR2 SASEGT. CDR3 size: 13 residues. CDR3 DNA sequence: TGTGCCAGCAGGGGGACGGCCTACACTGAAGCTTTCTTT. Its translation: CASRGTAYTEAFF.

The CDR3 DNA reads as TGTGCCAGCAGCGGGCAGAACCAAGAGACCCAGTACTTC. Residues: CASSGQNQETQYF. The chain uses TRBV7-3 and TRBJ2-5; no reliable D call. Germline V gene lookup returns CDR1 SGHTA and CDR2 FQGTGA. V shed 5 bases and J shed 0 bases, with 7 bases lying between them. This CDR3 has 13 amino acids.

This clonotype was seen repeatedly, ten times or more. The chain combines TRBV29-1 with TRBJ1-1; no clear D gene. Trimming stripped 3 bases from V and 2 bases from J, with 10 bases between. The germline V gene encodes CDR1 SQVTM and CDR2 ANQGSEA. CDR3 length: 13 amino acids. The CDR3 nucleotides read TGCAGCGTTGATCCCGGGGTTAACACTGAAGCTTTCTTT. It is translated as CSVDPGVNTEAFF.

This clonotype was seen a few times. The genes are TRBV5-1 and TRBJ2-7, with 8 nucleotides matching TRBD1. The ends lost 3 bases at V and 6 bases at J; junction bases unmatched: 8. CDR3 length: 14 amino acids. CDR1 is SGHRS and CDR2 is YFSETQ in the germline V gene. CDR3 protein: CASSSRLDRGEQYF. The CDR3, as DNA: TGCGCCAGCAGCTCACGACTAGACAGGGGCGAGCAGTACTTC. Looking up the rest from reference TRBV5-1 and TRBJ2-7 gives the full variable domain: KAGVTQTPRYLIKTRGQQVTLSCSPISGHRSVSWYQQTPGQGLQFLFEYFSETQRNKGNFPGRFSGRQFSNSRSEMNVSTLELGDSALYLCASSSRLDRGEQYFGPGTRLTVT.

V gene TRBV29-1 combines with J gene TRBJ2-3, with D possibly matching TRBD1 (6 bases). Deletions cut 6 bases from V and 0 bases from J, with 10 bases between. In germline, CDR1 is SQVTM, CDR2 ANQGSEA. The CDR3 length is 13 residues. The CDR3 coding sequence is TGCAGCGTCAGGGACACGAGCACAGATACGCAGTATTTT. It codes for CSVRDTSTDTQYF.

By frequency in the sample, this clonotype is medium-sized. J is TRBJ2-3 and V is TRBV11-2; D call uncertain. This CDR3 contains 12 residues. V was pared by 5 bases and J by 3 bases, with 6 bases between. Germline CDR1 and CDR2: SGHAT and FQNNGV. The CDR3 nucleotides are TGTGCCAGCAGCCTCTGGACAGATACGCAGTATTTT. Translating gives CASSLWTDTQYF.

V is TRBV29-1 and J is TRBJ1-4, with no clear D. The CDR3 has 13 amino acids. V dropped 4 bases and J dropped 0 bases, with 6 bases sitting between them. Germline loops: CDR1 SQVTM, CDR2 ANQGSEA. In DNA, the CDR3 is TGCAGCGTTGTTGCATCAACTAATGAAAAACTGTTTTTT. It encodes CSVVASTNEKLFF.